By sample share, the clone carrying this T cell receptor beta chain is medium-sized. Its antigen is unidentified. Unique molecular identifiers tagged the TCRbeta library. Via MiXCR, TCRdb re-called the PCR reads, giving one row per CDR3 protein. The sample includes about 260,000 distinct CDR3 sequences, roughly 11% of them seen just once. The source of the sample is a study of T-cell reconstitution after alpha-beta-depleted transplantation in children. Notes on the study in general: T cells produced anew were the main source of T-cell counts and diversity one year after transplant.

V lost 3 bases to trimming and J lost 4 bases, with 6 bases between them. Per germline, CDR1 SGHTA and CDR2 FQGNSA. The CDR3 sequence is 12 residues long. This receptor was identified in a male patient between 2 and 15 years old who had a stem cell transplant for chronic granulomatous disease, so the T cells may come from the graft donor. The V call is TRBV7-2, the J call TRBJ2-5; D remains ambiguous. The sample consisted of peripheral blood, taken 180 days after TCRalphabeta/CD19-depleted stem cell transplant. CDR3 in DNA: TGTGCCAGCAGCTTGATTGGAGAGACCCAGTACTTC. Translation: CASSLIGETQYF.